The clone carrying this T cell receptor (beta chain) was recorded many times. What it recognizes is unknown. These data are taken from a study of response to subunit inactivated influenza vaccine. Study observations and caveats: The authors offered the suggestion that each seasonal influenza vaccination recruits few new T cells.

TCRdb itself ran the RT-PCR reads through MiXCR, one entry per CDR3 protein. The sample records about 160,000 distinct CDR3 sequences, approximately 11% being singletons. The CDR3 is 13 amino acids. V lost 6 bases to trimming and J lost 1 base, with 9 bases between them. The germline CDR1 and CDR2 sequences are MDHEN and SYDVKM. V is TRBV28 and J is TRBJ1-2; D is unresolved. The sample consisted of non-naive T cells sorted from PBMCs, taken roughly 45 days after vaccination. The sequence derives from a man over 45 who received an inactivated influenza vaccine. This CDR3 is CASSSTLNYGYTF. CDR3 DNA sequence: TGTGCCAGCAGCTCGACACTTAACTATGGCTACACCTTC.